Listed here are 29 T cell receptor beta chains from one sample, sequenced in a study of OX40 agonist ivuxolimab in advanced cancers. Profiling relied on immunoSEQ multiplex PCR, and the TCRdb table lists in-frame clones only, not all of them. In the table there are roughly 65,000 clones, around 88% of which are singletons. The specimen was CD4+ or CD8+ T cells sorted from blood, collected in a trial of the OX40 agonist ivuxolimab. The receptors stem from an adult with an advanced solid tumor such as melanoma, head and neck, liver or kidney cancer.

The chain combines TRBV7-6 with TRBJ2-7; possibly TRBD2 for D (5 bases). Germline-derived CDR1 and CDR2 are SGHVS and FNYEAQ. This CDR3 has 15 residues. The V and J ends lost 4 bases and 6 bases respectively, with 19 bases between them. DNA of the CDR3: TGTGCCAGCAGCTCTTTCGCGGGCAGGCATAGCGAGCAGTACTTC. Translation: CASSSFAGRHSEQYF.

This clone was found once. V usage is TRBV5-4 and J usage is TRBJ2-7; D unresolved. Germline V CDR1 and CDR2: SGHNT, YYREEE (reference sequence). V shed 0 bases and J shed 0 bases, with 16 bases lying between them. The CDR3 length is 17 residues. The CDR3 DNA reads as TGTGCCAGCAGCTTGGCGGGTTCGGTAGAAAGCTCCTACGAGCAGTACTTC. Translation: CASSLAGSVESSYEQYF.

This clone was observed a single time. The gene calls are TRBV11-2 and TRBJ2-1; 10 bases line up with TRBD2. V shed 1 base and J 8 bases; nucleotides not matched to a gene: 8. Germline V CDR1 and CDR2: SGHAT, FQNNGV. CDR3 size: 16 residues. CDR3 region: CASSLGSLAGAYEQFF. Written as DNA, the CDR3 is TGTGCCAGCAGCTTAGGATCCCTAGCGGGAGCATATGAGCAGTTCTTC.

The CDR3 sequence is CATSRPGTDTQYF. The CDR3 bases are TGTGCCACCAGCAGACCAGGGACAGATACGCAGTATTTT. The chain recombines TRBV15 with TRBJ2-3; a possible D gene is TRBD1 (5 bases). Per germline, CDR1 LNHNV and CDR2 YYDKDF (reference sequence). V lost 2 bases to trimming and J lost 3 bases, with 6 bases between them. The CDR3 length is 13 residues.

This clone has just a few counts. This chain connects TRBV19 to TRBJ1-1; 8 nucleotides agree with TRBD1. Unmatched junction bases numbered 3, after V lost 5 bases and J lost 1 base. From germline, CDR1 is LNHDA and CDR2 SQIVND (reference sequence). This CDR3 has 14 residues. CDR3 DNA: TGTGCCAGTAGTCCAGGGACAGGGAACACTGAAGCTTTCTTT. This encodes CASSPGTGNTEAFF.

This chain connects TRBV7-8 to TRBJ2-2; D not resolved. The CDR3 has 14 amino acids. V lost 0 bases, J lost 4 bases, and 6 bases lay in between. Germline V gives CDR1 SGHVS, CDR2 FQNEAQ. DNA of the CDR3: TGTGCCAGCAGCTTAGCGATCGCCACCGGGGAGCTGTTTTTT. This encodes CASSLAIATGELFF.

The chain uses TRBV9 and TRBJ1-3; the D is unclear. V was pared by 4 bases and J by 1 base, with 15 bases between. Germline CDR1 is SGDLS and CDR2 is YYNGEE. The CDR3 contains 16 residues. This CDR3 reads CASSQSATSSGNTIYF. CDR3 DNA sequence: TGTGCCAGCAGCCAGTCCGCGACAAGTTCTGGAAACACCATATATTTT.

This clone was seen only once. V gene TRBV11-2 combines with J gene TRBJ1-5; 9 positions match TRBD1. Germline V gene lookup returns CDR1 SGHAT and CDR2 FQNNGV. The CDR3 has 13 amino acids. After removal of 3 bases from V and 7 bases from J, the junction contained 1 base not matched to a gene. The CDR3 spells CASSLDRGQPQHF. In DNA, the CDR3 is TGTGCCAGCAGCTTGGACAGGGGCCAGCCCCAGCATTTT.

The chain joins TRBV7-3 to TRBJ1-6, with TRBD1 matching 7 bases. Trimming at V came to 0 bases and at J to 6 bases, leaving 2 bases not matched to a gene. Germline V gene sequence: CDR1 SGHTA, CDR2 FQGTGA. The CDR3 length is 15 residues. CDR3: CASSLTGTANSPLHF. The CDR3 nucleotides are TGTGCCAGCAGCTTAACTGGGACAGCTAATTCACCCCTCCACTTT.

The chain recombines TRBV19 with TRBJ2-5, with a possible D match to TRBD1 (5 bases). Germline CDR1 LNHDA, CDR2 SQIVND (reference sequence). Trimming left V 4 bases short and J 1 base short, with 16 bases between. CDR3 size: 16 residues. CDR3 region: CASSRTPQGVQETQYF. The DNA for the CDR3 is TGTGCCAGTAGTAGGACACCCCAAGGGGTCCAAGAGACCCAGTACTTC.

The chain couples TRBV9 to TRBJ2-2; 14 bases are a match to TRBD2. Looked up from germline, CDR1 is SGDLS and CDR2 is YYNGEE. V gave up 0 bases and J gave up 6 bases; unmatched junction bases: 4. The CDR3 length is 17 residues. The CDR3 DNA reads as TGTGCCAGCAGCGTAGATTGGGGACTAGCGGGGGCCGGGGAGCTGTTTTTT. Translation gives CASSVDWGLAGAGELFF.

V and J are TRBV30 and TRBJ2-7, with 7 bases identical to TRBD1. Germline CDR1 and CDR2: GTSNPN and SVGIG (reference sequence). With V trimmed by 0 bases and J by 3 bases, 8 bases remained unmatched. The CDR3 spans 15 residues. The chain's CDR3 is CAWSVPGQGVYEQYF. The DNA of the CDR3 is TGTGCCTGGAGTGTACCCGGGCAGGGGGTCTACGAGCAGTACTTC.

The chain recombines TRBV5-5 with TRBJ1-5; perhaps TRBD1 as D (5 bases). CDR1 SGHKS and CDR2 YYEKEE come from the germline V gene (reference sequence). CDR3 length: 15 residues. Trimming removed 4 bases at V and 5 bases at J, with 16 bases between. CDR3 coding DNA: TGTGCCAGCAGCCTGGATTCGGGGGGTTATCAGCCCCAGCATTTT. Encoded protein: CASSLDSGGYQPQHF.

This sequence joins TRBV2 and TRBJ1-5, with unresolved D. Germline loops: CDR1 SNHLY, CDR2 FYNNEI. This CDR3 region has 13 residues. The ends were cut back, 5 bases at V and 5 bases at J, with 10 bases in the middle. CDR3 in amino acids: CASSREGDQPQHF. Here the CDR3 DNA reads TGTGCCAGCAGTCGAGAGGGCGATCAGCCCCAGCATTTT.

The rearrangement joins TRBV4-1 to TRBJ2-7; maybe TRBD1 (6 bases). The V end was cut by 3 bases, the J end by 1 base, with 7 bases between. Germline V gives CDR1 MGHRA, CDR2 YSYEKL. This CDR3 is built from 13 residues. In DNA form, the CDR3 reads TGCGCCAGCAGCCAGACAGGTTCCTACGAGCAGTACTTC. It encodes CASSQTGSYEQYF.

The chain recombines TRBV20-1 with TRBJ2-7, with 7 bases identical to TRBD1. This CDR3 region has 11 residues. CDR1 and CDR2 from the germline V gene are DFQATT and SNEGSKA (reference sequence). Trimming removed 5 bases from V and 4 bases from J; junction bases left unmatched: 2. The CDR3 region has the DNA TGCAGTGCTCGGACAGGTTACGAGCAGTACTTC. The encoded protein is CSARTGYEQYF.

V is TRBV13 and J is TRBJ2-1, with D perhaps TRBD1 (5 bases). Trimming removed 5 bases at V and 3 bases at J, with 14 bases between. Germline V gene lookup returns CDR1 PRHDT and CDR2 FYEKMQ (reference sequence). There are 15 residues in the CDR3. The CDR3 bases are TGTGCCAGCAGCGCGGCAAGGACAAACTACAATGAGCAGTTCTTC. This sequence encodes CASSAARTNYNEQFF.

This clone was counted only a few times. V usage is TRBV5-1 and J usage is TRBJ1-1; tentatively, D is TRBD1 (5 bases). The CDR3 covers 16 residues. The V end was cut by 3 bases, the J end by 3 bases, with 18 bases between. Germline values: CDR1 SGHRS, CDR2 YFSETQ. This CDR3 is CASSWQGGQIYTEAFF. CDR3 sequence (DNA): TGCGCCAGCAGCTGGCAAGGAGGACAAATCTACACTGAAGCTTTCTTT.

The CDR3 DNA follows: TGTGCCAGCAGTGAAGACAGGGGTGGCGACGAGCAGTACTTC. Translated: CASSEDRGGDEQYF. This chain connects TRBV2 to TRBJ2-7, with 7 bases aligning to TRBD1. V shed 1 base, J shed 5 bases, and the junction held 5 bases outside the gene matches. The length of the CDR3 is 14 residues. The germline V gene encodes CDR1 SNHLY and CDR2 FYNNEI.

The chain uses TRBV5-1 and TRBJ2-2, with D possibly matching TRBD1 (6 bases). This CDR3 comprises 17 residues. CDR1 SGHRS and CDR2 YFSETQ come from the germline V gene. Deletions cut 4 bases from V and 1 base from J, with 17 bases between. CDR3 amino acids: CASSPKGGLMNTGELFF. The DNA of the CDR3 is TGCGCCAGCAGCCCGAAAGGGGGTCTAATGAACACCGGGGAGCTGTTTTTT.

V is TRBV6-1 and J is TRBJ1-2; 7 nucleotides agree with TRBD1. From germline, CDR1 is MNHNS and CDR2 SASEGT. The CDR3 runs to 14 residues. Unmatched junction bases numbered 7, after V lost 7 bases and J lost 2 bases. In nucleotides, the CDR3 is TGTGCCAGCACCTCACCGGACAGGAACTATGGCTACACCTTC. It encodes CASTSPDRNYGYTF.

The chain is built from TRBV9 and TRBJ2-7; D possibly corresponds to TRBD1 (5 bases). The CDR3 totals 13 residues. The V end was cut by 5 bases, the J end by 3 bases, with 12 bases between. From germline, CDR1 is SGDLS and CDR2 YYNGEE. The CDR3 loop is CASSLDSFYEQYF. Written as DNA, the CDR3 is TGTGCCAGCAGTTTAGACAGTTTCTACGAGCAGTACTTC.

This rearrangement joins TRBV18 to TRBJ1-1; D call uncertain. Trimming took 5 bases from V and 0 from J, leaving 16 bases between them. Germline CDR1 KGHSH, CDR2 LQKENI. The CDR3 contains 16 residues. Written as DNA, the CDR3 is TGTGCCAGCTCAGCGGACCTTAGGGCGTTGAACACTGAAGCTTTCTTT. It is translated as CASSADLRALNTEAFF.

This CDR3 is CAWGVPNEKLFF. The CDR3 coding sequence is TGTGCCTGGGGGGTTCCGAATGAAAAACTGTTTTTT. The V call is TRBV30, the J call TRBJ1-4; D ambiguous. V lost 5 bases, J lost 5 bases, and 9 bases lay in between. The CDR3 spans 12 residues. Germline CDR1 GTSNPN, CDR2 SVGIG (reference sequence).

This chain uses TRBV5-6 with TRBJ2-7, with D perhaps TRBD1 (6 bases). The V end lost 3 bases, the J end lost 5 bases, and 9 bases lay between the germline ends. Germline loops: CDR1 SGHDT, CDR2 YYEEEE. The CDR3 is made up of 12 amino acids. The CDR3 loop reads CASSSYRDEQYF. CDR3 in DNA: TGTGCCAGCAGCTCCTACAGGGACGAGCAGTACTTC.

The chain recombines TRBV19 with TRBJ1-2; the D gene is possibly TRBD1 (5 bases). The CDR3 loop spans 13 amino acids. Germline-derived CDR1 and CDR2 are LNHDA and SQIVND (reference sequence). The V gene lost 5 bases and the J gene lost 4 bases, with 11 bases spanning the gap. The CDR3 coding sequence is TGTGCCAGTAGTCCCAGGGCGTCCTATGGCTACACCTTC. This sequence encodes CASSPRASYGYTF.

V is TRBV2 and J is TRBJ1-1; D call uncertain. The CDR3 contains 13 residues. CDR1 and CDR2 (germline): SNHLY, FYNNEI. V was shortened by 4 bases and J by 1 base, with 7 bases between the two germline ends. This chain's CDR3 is CASSVRENTEAFF. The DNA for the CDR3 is TGTGCCAGCAGTGTGAGGGAGAACACTGAAGCTTTCTTT.

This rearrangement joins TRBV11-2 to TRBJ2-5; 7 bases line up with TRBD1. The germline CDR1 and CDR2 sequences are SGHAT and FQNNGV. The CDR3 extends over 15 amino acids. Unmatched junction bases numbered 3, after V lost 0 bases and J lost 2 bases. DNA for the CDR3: TGTGCCAGCAGCTTAGAAACAGGGGTTCAAGAGACCCAGTACTTC. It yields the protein CASSLETGVQETQYF.

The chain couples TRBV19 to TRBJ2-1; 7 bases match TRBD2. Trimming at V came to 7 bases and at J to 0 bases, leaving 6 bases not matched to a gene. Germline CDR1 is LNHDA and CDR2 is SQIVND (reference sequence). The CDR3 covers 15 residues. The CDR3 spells CASNGGGSSYNEQFF. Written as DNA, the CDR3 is TGTGCCAGTAACGGGGGAGGGAGCTCCTACAATGAGCAGTTCTTC. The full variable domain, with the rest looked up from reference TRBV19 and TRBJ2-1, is DGGITQSPKYLFRKEGQNVTLSCEQNLNHDAMYWYRQDPGQGLRLIYYSQIVNDFQKGDIAEGYSVSREKKESFPLTVTSAQKNPTAFYLCASNGGGSSYNEQFFGPGTRLTVL.